The 23 T cell receptor beta chains below come from one sample, sequenced in a study of identical twins (dated by TCRdb to the mid-2010s). The library came from 5' RACE. TCRdb lists the instrument as Illumina HiSeq 2000. TCRdb handled the public reads itself, with Q25 trimming in fastp and clone calling in MiXCR, and kept productive beta chains. Each record represents a unique CDR3 protein, reported with the most common genes and DNA among its rows. Across this sample there are 450,000 or so distinct CDR3 sequences, with 12% to 15% seen only once. In total, the top ten clones hold around 0.57% of the sample. These sequences were also reported in another study, on yellow fever vaccine responses in identical twins.

The sequencing input was CD4+ T cells sorted from blood. All receptors derive from a woman between 18 and 30 years old in good health.

In its sample, this clonotype was seen a few times. The rearrangement joins TRBV29-1 to TRBJ1-1; 8 bases fit TRBD1. Germline loops: CDR1 SQVTM, CDR2 ANQGSEA. V lost 6 bases to trimming and J lost 0 bases; unmatched junction nucleotides: 3. This CDR3 is 13 amino acids long. CDR3 sequence reads: CSVTGDMNTEAFF. The CDR3 DNA reads as TGCAGCGTGACAGGGGATATGAACACTGAAGCTTTCTTT.

The sample holds a few counts of this clonotype. CDR3 sequence (DNA): TGTGCCAGCAGCTCGGCGGGGGGCGTCACAGATACGCAGTATTTT. Translating gives CASSSAGGVTDTQYF. The chain links TRBV7-3 to TRBJ2-3, with 8 nucleotides matching TRBD2. This CDR3 has 15 residues. Germline CDR1 SGHTA, CDR2 FQGTGA. Germline trimming cut 4 bases from V and 2 bases from J; bases unmatched to any gene: 5.

The rearrangement joins TRBV3-1 to TRBJ2-3, with 16 positions matching TRBD2. The germline V gene has CDR1 LGHDT and CDR2 YNNKEL (reference sequence). The CDR3 is made up of 19 amino acids. V trimming: 0 bases; J trimming: 0 bases; junction bases outside the gene matches: 3. The CDR3 DNA follows: TGTGCCAGCAGCCAAGATCGGGGACTAGCGGGGGGGAGCACAGATACGCAGTATTTT. This codes for CASSQDRGLAGGSTDTQYF.

The V and J genes are TRBV6-1 and TRBJ2-2; no firm D call. This CDR3 has 17 residues. The germline CDR1 and CDR2 sequences are MNHNS and SASEGT. V was shortened by 4 bases and J by 0 bases, with 15 bases between the two germline ends. CDR3 in DNA: TGTGCCAGCAGTGGACCGAGGAAGAACGCGAACACCGGGGAGCTGTTTTTT. Its translation is CASSGPRKNANTGELFF.

The table lists this clonotype with a few counts. The chain employs TRBV4-3 and TRBJ1-4, with D uncertain. V was clipped by 1 base and J by 4 bases, with 10 bases between them. Germline CDR1 and CDR2: LGHNA and YSLEER. The CDR3 has 15 residues. CDR3 nucleotide sequence: TGCGCCAGCAGCCAAGTCCTGTGGGTTAATGAAAAACTGTTTTTT. Residues: CASSQVLWVNEKLFF.

This clonotype turned up a few times. The chain employs TRBV6-1 and TRBJ2-4, with a weak D call TRBD2 (5 bases). Trimming took 4 bases from V and 1 from J, leaving 8 bases between them. The CDR3 has 14 residues. Germline CDR1 is MNHNS and CDR2 is SASEGT. As DNA, the CDR3 is TGTGCCAGCAGTGCCCCGGGGGCCAAAAACATTCAGTACTTC. Encoded protein: CASSAPGAKNIQYF.

This clonotype was recorded at least ten times. This sequence joins TRBV12-3 or TRBV12-4 and TRBJ2-3, with a possible D match to TRBD1 (6 bases). V lost 2 bases and J lost 1, with 16 bases in between. The CDR3 is made up of 17 amino acids. For the CDR3, the DNA is TGTGCCAGCAGTTTATACTCCAGGGGAAGCCGCACAGATACGCAGTATTTT. It encodes CASSLYSRGSRTDTQYF.

This clonotype was counted between two and nine times. The V call is TRBV7-9, the J call TRBJ2-1; D gene unclear. V was pared by 0 bases and J by 8 bases, with 11 bases between. The germline V gene encodes CDR1 SEHNR and CDR2 FQNEAQ (reference sequence). The CDR3 loop spans 14 amino acids. The CDR3 region is CASSLAMAQHEQFF. In DNA, the CDR3 is TGTGCCAGCAGCTTAGCTATGGCCCAGCATGAGCAGTTCTTC.

V gene TRBV10-1 combines with J gene TRBJ2-7; TRBD1 agrees at 10 bases. Germline V gene sequence: CDR1 WNHNN, CDR2 SYGVQD (reference sequence). The CDR3 covers 15 residues. The V segment lost 3 bases and the J segment 3 bases; nucleotides outside the gene matches: 5. CDR3 amino acids: CASSEEGQGIYEQYF. CDR3 DNA: TGCGCCAGCAGTGAAGAGGGACAGGGGATCTACGAGCAGTACTTC.

This clonotype was seen many times. The chain uses TRBV12-3 or TRBV12-4 and TRBJ2-3; D may be TRBD2 (5 bases). The V end was cut by 3 bases, the J end by 2 bases, with 9 bases between. This CDR3 is built from 14 residues. The CDR3 nucleotides are TGTGCCAGCAGTTTTAACGGACTCACAGATACGCAGTATTTT. Translated, it gives CASSFNGLTDTQYF.

This clonotype has more than one count but fewer than ten. The chain couples TRBV20-1 to TRBJ2-1; D gene ambiguous. This CDR3 is built from 13 residues. The V and J ends lost 7 bases and 0 bases respectively, with 10 bases between them. Germline V gene sequence: CDR1 DFQATT, CDR2 SNEGSKA (reference sequence). CDR3 coding DNA: TGCAGTGGCAGGAGCTACTCCTACAATGAGCAGTTCTTC. It translates to CSGRSYSYNEQFF.

This clonotype has a handful of counts. The chain joins TRBV5-6 to TRBJ2-3, with TRBD1 as a possible D gene (5 bases). The CDR3 contains 14 residues. V dropped 2 bases and J dropped 1 base, with 8 bases sitting between them. Per the germline V gene, CDR1 is SGHDT and CDR2 is YYEEEE. CDR3 coding DNA: TGTGCCAGCAGCTTCGTCAGGGGCACAGATACGCAGTATTTT. Residues: CASSFVRGTDTQYF. The full variable domain, its missing parts supplied by reference TRBV5-6 and TRBJ2-3, is DAGVTQSPTHLIKTRGQQVTLRCSPKSGHDTVSWYQQALGQGPQFIFQYYEEEERQRGNFPDRFSGHQFPNYSSELNVNALLLGDSALYLCASSFVRGTDTQYFGPGTRLTVL.

J is TRBJ1-1 and V is TRBV19; 7 bases align to TRBD1. The germline CDR1 and CDR2 sequences are LNHDA and SQIVND (reference sequence). With V trimmed by 9 bases and J by 2 bases, 12 bases remained unmatched. The CDR3 extends over 15 amino acids. CDR3 sequence (DNA): TGTGCCAGGGACAGGCCTATCCAAAATAACACTGAAGCTTTCTTT. It translates to CARDRPIQNNTEAFF.

Only one count was recorded for this clonotype. This sequence joins TRBV30 and TRBJ2-5, with a weak D call TRBD2 (6 bases). V lost 3 bases and J lost 4, with 12 bases in between. Germline values: CDR1 GTSNPN, CDR2 SVGIG (reference sequence). The CDR3 covers 13 residues. CDR3 sequence (DNA): TGTGCCTGGAGACGGGGAGGAGTAGAGACCCAGTACTTC. It translates to CAWRRGGVETQYF. Based on the CDR3 plus reference TRBV30 and TRBJ2-5, the full variable domain is SQTIHQWPATLVQPVGSPLSLECTVEGTSNPNLYWYRQAAGRGLQLLFYSVGIGQISSEVPQNLSASRPQDRQFILSSKKLLLSDSGFYLCAWRRGGVETQYFGPGTRLLVL.

This clonotype was detected only once. The chain employs TRBV28 and TRBJ2-2, with 9 positions matching TRBD1. CDR1 is MDHEN and CDR2 is SYDVKM in the germline V gene. This CDR3 contains 13 residues. Here the CDR3 reads CAGGGQGTGELFF. Written as DNA, the CDR3 is TGTGCGGGAGGGGGACAGGGTACCGGGGAGCTGTTTTTT.

This clonotype has just a few counts. V gene TRBV5-1 combines with J gene TRBJ2-3; D not certain. The length of the CDR3 is 15 residues. CDR1 and CDR2 (germline): SGHRS, YFSETQ. V lost 0 bases and J 2 bases, leaving 10 bases between the germline ends. CDR3 sequence reads: CASSLGLGSTDTQYF. The CDR3 DNA reads as TGCGCCAGCAGCTTGGGGTTGGGGTCCACAGATACGCAGTATTTT.

This chain connects TRBV12-3 or TRBV12-4 to TRBJ2-1, with D unclear. Trimming took off 4 bases at V and 10 bases at J, with 8 bases between the two ends. The CDR3 is 11 amino acids. The CDR3 bases are TGTGCCAGCAGTTCACCCGTCGAGCAGTTCTTC. It yields the protein CASSSPVEQFF.

J is TRBJ2-7 and V is TRBV20-1; 16 bases line up with TRBD2. Germline V CDR1 and CDR2: DFQATT, SNEGSKA (reference sequence). With V trimmed by 5 bases and J by 7 bases, 8 bases remained unmatched. The CDR3 spans 15 residues. The CDR3, as DNA: TGCAGTGCTGAATTTCCGGGACTAGCGGGAGGGGAGCAGTACTTC. Protein sequence: CSAEFPGLAGGEQYF.

This clonotype was seen a handful of times. The J gene is TRBJ2-5, the V gene TRBV28; possible D gene TRBD1, 6 bases. Trimming left V 3 bases short and J 5 bases short, with 13 bases between. The CDR3 loop spans 14 amino acids. CDR1 is MDHEN and CDR2 is SYDVKM in the germline V gene. The CDR3 loop reads CASSFSAGVETQYF. The DNA of the CDR3 is TGTGCCAGCAGTTTCAGTGCAGGGGTCGAGACCCAGTACTTC.

J is TRBJ2-7 and V is TRBV6-2 or TRBV6-3; unclear D gene. The V end lost 2 bases, the J end lost 0 bases, and 11 bases lay between the germline ends. CDR3 size: 15 residues. Germline V gene data show CDR1 as MNHEY and CDR2 as SVGEGT. CDR3 coding DNA: TGTGCCAGCAGTTACGAGAGTGCGGCCTCCTACGAGCAGTACTTC. This encodes CASSYESAASYEQYF.

A few counts support this clonotype. The chain recombines TRBV29-1 with TRBJ2-5; TRBD1 might be the D (6 bases). Trimming cost V 2 bases and J 5 bases, with 12 bases left between them. From germline, CDR1 is SQVTM and CDR2 ANQGSEA. The length of the CDR3 is 13 residues. CDR3 nucleotide sequence: TGCAGCGTTGAAAAAGGGGGATCGGAGACCCAGTACTTC. Residues: CSVEKGGSETQYF. Looking up the rest from reference TRBV29-1 and TRBJ2-5 gives the full variable domain: SAVISQKPSRDICQRGTSLTIQCQVDSQVTMMFWYRQQPGQSLTLIATANQGSEATYESGFVIDKFPISRPNLTFSTLTVSNMSPEDSSIYLCSVEKGGSETQYFGPGTRLLVL.

This clonotype was counted only a few times. This rearrangement joins TRBV9 to TRBJ2-7, with TRBD2 matching over 15 bases. This CDR3 has 16 amino acids. Germline loops: CDR1 SGDLS, CDR2 YYNGEE. The trim removed 3 bases at V and 4 bases at J, leaving 5 bases unmatched. The CDR3 region is CASSEGTSGGLYEQYF. The CDR3 DNA follows: TGTGCCAGCAGCGAGGGGACTAGCGGGGGGCTTTACGAGCAGTACTTC.

This clonotype was seen only a few times. In DNA form, the CDR3 reads TGCGCCAGCAGCCAAGACCCTGGGGTAAGCGAGCAGTACTTC. It encodes CASSQDPGVSEQYF. V and J are TRBV4-1 and TRBJ2-7; D unclear. V was clipped by 0 bases and J by 6 bases, with 12 bases between them. The CDR3 is 14 residues long. Per germline, CDR1 MGHRA and CDR2 YSYEKL.